This T cell receptor beta chain was captured in a study of T-cell memory formation after mild COVID-19. The overall study: Largely donor-specific sequence clusters came from a couple of donors.

TCRdb analysed the 5' RACE reads with MiXCR anew, one entry per CDR3 protein. This table has about 470,000 distinct CDR3 sequences, roughly 25% appearing once. Germline CDR1 is GTSNPN and CDR2 is SVGIG (reference sequence). V shed 5 bases and J 5 bases; nucleotides not matched to a gene: 7. The CDR3 runs to 14 residues. This clonotype showed up just a few times. Specimen: PBMCs or a T cell subset sorted from them (not recorded which). The J gene is TRBJ2-7, the V gene TRBV30; 12 bases align to TRBD1. The sequence derives from an adult woman who had mild COVID-19 (a few samples of this study predate the infection). Cell type and time point are not known. The CDR3 protein is CAWSPGQGAHEQYF. The CDR3 DNA follows: TGTGCCTGGTCCCCGGGACAGGGGGCCCACGAGCAGTACTTC.